This T cell receptor (beta chain) derives from a study of blood T cell repertoires in COVID-19. Study-level background: T cells, B-cell-depleted T cells, or PBMCs supplied cDNA or gDNA.

Using immunoSEQ multiplex PCR, the repertoire was profiled, and TCRdb retains in-frame clones only, with some absent. The table lists around 340,000 clones, 89% of them singletons. Seattle's cohort entered during active infection and was followed longitudinally. After removal of 4 bases from V and 1 base from J, the junction contained 4 bases not matched to a gene. Per the germline V gene, CDR1 is LGHDT and CDR2 is YNNKEL (reference sequence). CDR3 size: 15 residues. The gene calls are TRBV3-1 (or the pseudogene TRBV3-2) and TRBJ1-2; TRBD1 matches at 9 bases. Sample: peripheral blood. The clonotype originates from a woman aged 55 to 70 with COVID-19, enrolled during active disease. In DNA form, the CDR3 reads TGTGCCAGCAGCCCCAGGGACAGGGTTAACTATGGCTACACCTTC. Residues: CASSPRDRVNYGYTF.